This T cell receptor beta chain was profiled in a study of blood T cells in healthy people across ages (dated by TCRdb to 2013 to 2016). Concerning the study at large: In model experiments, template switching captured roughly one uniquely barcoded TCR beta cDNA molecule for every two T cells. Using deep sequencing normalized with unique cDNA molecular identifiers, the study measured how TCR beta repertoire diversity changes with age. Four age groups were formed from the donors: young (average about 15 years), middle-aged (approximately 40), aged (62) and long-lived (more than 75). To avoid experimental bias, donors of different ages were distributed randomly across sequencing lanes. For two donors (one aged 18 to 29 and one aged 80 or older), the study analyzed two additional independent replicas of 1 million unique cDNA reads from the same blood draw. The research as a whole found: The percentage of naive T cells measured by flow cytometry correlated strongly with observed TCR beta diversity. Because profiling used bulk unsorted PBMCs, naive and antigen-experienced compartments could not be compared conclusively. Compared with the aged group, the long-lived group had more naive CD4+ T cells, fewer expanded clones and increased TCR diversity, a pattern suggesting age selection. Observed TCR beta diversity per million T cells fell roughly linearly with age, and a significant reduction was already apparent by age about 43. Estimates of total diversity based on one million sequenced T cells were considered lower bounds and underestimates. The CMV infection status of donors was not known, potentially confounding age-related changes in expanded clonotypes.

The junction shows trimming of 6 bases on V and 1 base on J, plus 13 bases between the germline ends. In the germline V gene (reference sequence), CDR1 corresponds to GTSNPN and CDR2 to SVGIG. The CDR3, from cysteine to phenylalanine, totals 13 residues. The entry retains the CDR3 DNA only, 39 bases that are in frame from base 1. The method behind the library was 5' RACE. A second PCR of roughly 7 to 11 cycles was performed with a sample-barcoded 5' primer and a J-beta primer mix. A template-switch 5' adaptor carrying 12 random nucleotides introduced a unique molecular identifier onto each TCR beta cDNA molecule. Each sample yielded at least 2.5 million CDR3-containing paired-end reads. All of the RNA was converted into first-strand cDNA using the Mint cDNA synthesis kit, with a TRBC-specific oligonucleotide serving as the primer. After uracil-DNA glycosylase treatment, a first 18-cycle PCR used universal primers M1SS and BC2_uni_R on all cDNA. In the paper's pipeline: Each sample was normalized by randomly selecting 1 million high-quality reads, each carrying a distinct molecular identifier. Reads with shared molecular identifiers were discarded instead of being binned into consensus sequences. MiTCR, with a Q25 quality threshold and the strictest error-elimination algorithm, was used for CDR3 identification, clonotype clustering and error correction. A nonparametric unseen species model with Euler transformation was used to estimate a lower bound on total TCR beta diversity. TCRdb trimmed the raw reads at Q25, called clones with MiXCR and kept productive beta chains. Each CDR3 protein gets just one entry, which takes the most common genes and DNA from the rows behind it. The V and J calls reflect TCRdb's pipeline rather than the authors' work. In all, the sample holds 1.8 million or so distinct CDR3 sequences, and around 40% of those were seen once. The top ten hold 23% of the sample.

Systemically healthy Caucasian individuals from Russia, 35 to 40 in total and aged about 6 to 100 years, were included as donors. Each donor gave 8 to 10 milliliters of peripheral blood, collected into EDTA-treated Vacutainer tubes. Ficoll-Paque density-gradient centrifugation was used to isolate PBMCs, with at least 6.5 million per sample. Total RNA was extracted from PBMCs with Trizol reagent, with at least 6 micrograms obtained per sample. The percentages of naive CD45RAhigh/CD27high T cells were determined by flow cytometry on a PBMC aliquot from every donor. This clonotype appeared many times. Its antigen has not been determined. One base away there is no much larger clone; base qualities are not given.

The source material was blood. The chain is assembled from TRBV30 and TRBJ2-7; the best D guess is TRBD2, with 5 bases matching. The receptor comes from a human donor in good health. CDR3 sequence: CACLALGSYEQYF. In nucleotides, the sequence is TGTGCCTGCCTAGCTTTAGGGTCCTACGAGCAGTACTTC.